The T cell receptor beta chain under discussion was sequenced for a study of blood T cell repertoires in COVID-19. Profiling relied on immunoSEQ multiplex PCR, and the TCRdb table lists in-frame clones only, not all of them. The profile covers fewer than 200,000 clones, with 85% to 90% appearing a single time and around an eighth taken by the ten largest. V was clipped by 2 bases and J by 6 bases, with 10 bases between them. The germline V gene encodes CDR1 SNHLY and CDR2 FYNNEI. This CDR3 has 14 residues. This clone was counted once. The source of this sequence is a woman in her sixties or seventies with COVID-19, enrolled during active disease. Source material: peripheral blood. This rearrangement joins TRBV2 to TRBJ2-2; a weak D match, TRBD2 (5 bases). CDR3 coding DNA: TGTGCCAGCAGTGAATTGGTGGGAGCCGGGGAGCTGTTTTTT. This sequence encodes CASSELVGAGELFF.